The 21 T cell receptor beta chains in this list originate from one sample, sequenced in a study of blood T cell repertoires in COVID-19. Profiled with immunoSEQ multiplex PCR; TCRdb holds only in-frame clones, not every one. Of 180,000 or so clones listed, around 79% were seen once; the top ten hold about 11%. Material for sequencing was PBMCs or T cells enriched from blood (not recorded which). These receptor sequences come from a man aged 50-60 years who had recovered from COVID-19.

The V gene is TRBV7-9, the J gene TRBJ2-5; TRBD1 aligns across 8 bases. Per the germline V gene, CDR1 is SEHNR and CDR2 is FQNEAQ (reference sequence). The CDR3 is made up of 14 amino acids. Trimming removed 4 bases from V and 3 bases from J; junction bases left unmatched: 4. CDR3 loop: CASSSRQGKETQYF. As DNA, the CDR3 is TGTGCCAGCAGCTCACGACAGGGGAAAGAGACCCAGTACTTC.

The chain uses TRBV15 and TRBJ1-5, with D tentatively TRBD1 (6 bases). The germline V gene encodes CDR1 LNHNV and CDR2 YYDKDF (reference sequence). The CDR3 contains 14 residues. V gave up 2 bases and J gave up 2 bases, with 7 bases separating them. The chain's CDR3 is CATSRPGGNQPQHF. CDR3 nucleotide sequence: TGTGCCACCAGCAGACCAGGGGGCAATCAGCCCCAGCATTTT.

This clone turned up a few times. The J gene is TRBJ1-4, the V gene TRBV5-4, with no clear D. V lost 3 bases to trimming and J lost 1 base, with 10 bases between them. The CDR3 loop spans 15 amino acids. Germline V gene data show CDR1 as SGHNT and CDR2 as YYREEE (reference sequence). The CDR3 spells CASSSDSGTNEKLFF. In DNA, the CDR3 is TGTGCCAGCAGCTCCGATTCGGGAACTAATGAAAAACTGTTTTTT.

In its sample, this clone was seen once. The V call is TRBV6-5, the J call TRBJ2-7, with TRBD1 as a possible D gene (6 bases). The CDR3 contains 14 residues. V dropped 6 bases and J dropped 2 bases, with 14 bases sitting between them. Germline V CDR1 and CDR2: MNHEY, SVGAGI. CDR3 DNA: TGTGCCAGCAGCACGTCTCAGGGGACCTACGAGCAGTACTTC. It encodes CASSTSQGTYEQYF.

This clone was seen a few times. The chain combines TRBV14 with TRBJ2-5, with TRBD1 identical over 7 bases. Germline loops: CDR1 SGHDN, CDR2 FVKESK. J was trimmed by 5 bases and V by 6 bases; bases with no gene match: 15. The length of the CDR3 is 16 residues. CDR3 amino acids: CASSHYRGVGWETQYF. The CDR3 region has the DNA TGTGCCAGCAGTCACTACAGGGGCGTTGGGTGGGAGACCCAGTACTTC.

The chain employs TRBV12-1 and TRBJ2-1; the table gives TRBD2 as D, unverified against the DNA. TRBV12-1 has pseudogene status. The CDR3 contains 13 residues. The CDR3 DNA follows: TGTGGGTTAATAGCGGGCAACGACAATGAGCAGTTCTTC. It encodes CGLIAGNDNEQFF.

The chain couples TRBV5-4 to TRBJ2-7; maybe TRBD2 (5 bases). Germline V gives CDR1 SGHNT, CDR2 YYREEE (reference sequence). The CDR3 covers 12 residues. The CDR3 region is CATIGPAYEQYF. CDR3 coding DNA: TGTGCGACTATAGGCCCTGCCTACGAGCAGTACTTC.

The chain joins TRBV29-1 to TRBJ1-1, with D possibly TRBD1 on 6 matching bases. Germline CDR1 SQVTM, CDR2 ANQGSEA. There are 15 residues in the CDR3. V was shortened by 5 bases and J by 1 base, with 17 bases between the two germline ends. The CDR3 DNA is TGCAGCGTTCGCTACCAGGGGACGTCGAACACTGAAGCTTTCTTT. It codes for CSVRYQGTSNTEAFF.

V usage is TRBV7-2 and J usage is TRBJ2-7; 7 bases align to TRBD1. Germline V gives CDR1 SGHTA, CDR2 FQGNSA. V gave up 5 bases and J gave up 3 bases; unmatched junction bases: 7. This CDR3 has 14 amino acids. Here the CDR3 reads CASSTWTGDYEQYF. Written as DNA, the CDR3 is TGTGCCAGCAGCACTTGGACAGGAGACTACGAGCAGTACTTC.

V is TRBV24-1 and J is TRBJ1-6, with TRBD1 as a possible D gene (6 bases). CDR1 is KGHDR, CDR2 SFDVKD, per germline. Deletions cut 4 bases from V and 6 bases from J, with 21 bases between. The CDR3 contains 18 residues. This chain's CDR3 is CATSDLRGGPALNSPLHF. In nucleotides, the CDR3 is TGTGCCACCAGTGACCTCCGGGGGGGGCCCGCCCTTAATTCACCCCTCCACTTT.

The chain recombines TRBV5-1 with TRBJ2-2; the match to TRBD1 covers 7 bases. Trimming cost V 5 bases and J 6 bases; bases outside gene matches: 10. Germline assignment: CDR1 SGHRS and CDR2 YFSETQ. This CDR3 has 15 amino acids. CDR3 DNA sequence: TGCGCCAGCAGTGTACAGGGGAATGGAGCCGGGGAGCTGTTTTTT. Translation: CASSVQGNGAGELFF.

The chain employs TRBV2 and TRBJ1-4; D not resolved. The V gene's germline CDR1 is SNHLY and CDR2 FYNNEI. The CDR3 is 14 amino acids. The ends were cut back, 5 bases at V and 0 bases at J, with 7 bases in the middle. CDR3: CASSRESTNEKLFF. CDR3 DNA sequence: TGTGCCAGCAGTCGGGAATCAACTAATGAAAAACTGTTTTTT.

J is TRBJ2-7 and V is TRBV18, with D possibly being TRBD1 (6 bases). CDR3 length: 13 residues. Germline V gene lookup returns CDR1 KGHSH and CDR2 LQKENI. Trimming took 3 bases from V and 2 from J, leaving 8 bases between them. For the CDR3, the DNA is TGTGCCAGCTCACCGCAGGGGACCTACGAGCAGTACTTC. Protein product: CASSPQGTYEQYF.

The V gene is TRBV4-2, the J gene TRBJ1-1; D gene ambiguous. Trimming pared 0 bases from V and 4 bases from J, leaving 9 bases between. Germline V gene lookup returns CDR1 LGHNA and CDR2 YNFKEQ. The CDR3 covers 14 residues. CDR3 sequence reads: CASSQEAWSTEAFF. CDR3 sequence (DNA): TGTGCCAGCAGCCAAGAAGCTTGGAGCACTGAAGCTTTCTTT.

In this sample, this clone turned up a few times. This chain links TRBV19 with TRBJ2-7; D not resolved. The germline CDR1 and CDR2 sequences are LNHDA and SQIVND (reference sequence). Trimming removed 4 bases at V and 3 bases at J, with 7 bases between. The CDR3 is made up of 12 amino acids. The DNA for the CDR3 is TGTGCCAGTAGTAGCGATCGCTACGAGCAGTACTTC. Translation gives CASSSDRYEQYF.

The V gene is TRBV14, the J gene TRBJ2-5; D remains ambiguous. The germline gives CDR1 SGHDN, CDR2 FVKESK. Deletions cut 1 base from V and 7 bases from J, with 13 bases between. This CDR3 has 14 amino acids. CDR3: CASSQGARSVTQYF. CDR3 sequence (DNA): TGTGCCAGCAGCCAAGGGGCCCGGTCGGTGACCCAGTACTTC.

The chain employs TRBV27 and TRBJ2-1; tentatively, D is TRBD1 (5 bases). The CDR3 has 15 residues. The V gene's germline CDR1 is MNHEY and CDR2 SMNVEV (reference sequence). Trimming cost V 3 bases and J 7 bases, with 16 bases left between them. This CDR3 is CASSFSRDKGNEQFF. In DNA, the CDR3 is TGTGCCAGCAGTTTCTCTCGCGACAAGGGGAATGAGCAGTTCTTC.

The genes are TRBV19 and TRBJ1-6; possible D gene TRBD1, 6 bases. This CDR3 has 14 amino acids. Germline CDR1 is LNHDA and CDR2 is SQIVND (reference sequence). The V end was cut by 4 bases, the J end by 6 bases, with 10 bases between. CDR3 sequence reads: CASSTDSSNSPLHF. Here the CDR3 DNA reads TGTGCCAGTAGTACGGACAGCTCTAATTCACCCCTCCACTTT.

The V call is TRBV24-1, the J call TRBJ1-5; 7 bases agree with TRBD1. V was pared by 3 bases and J by 4 bases, with 2 bases of the junction left unmatched. This CDR3 is built from 14 residues. The germline CDR1 and CDR2 sequences are KGHDR and SFDVKD. In DNA, the CDR3 is TGTGCCACCAGTGATGAGGGGGCGAATCAGCCCCAGCATTTT. Translating gives CATSDEGANQPQHF.

This chain links TRBV29-1 with TRBJ1-2; 11 bases line up with TRBD1. Germline V gene data show CDR1 as SQVTM and CDR2 as ANQGSEA. The CDR3 has 13 amino acids. Trimming removed 3 bases from V and 4 bases from J; junction bases left unmatched: 1. Written as DNA, the CDR3 is TGCAGCGTTGAGGGGACAGGGGGCTATGGCTACACCTTC. This gives the protein CSVEGTGGYGYTF. Complete variable domain (other parts from reference TRBV29-1 and TRBJ1-2): SAVISQKPSRDICQRGTSLTIQCQVDSQVTMMFWYRQQPGQSLTLIATANQGSEATYESGFVIDKFPISRPNLTFSTLTVSNMSPEDSSIYLCSVEGTGGYGYTFGSGTRLTVV.

The rearrangement links TRBV7-6 to TRBJ1-6; D might be TRBD1 (5 bases). The CDR3 loop spans 15 amino acids. Germline CDR1 reads SGHVS; CDR2 reads FNYEAQ. V was cut by 2 bases and J by 4 bases, with 9 bases left in between. CDR3: CASSLLQGYNSPLHF. CDR3 in DNA: TGTGCCAGCAGCTTACTCCAGGGTTATAATTCACCCCTCCACTTT. The full variable domain, in which reference TRBV7-6 and TRBJ1-6 provide the parts outside the CDR3, is GAGVSQSPRYKVTKRGQDVALRCDPISGHVSLYWYRQALGQGPEFLTYFNYEAQQDKSGLPNDRFSAERPEGSISTLTIQRTEQRDSAMYRCASSLLQGYNSPLHFGNGTRLTVT.